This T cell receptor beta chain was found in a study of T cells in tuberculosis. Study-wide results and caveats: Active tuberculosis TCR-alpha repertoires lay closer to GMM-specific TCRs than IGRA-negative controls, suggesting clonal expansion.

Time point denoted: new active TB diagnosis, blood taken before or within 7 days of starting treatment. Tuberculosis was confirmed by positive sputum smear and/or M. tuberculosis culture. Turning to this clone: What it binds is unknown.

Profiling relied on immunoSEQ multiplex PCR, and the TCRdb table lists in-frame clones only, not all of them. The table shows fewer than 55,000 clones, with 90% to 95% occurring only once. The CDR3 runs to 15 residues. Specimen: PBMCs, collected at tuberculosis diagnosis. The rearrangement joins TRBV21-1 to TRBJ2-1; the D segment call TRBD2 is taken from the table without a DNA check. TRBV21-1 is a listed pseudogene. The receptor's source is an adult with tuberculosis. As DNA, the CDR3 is TGTGCCAGCAGCAAAGGGAGACTAGCGAGGGGTGAGCAGTTCTTC. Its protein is CASSKGRLARGEQFF.